The present T cell receptor beta chain was sequenced within a study of T-cell memory formation after mild COVID-19. Study summary: TCR clusters largely stayed donor specific. Study conclusions and caveats: Second-wave clones reaching peak frequency on day 37 lacked confirmed SARS-CoV-2 specificity. Clones that contracted from day 15 to 85 had balanced CD4/CD8; later expanders were CD4+ biased.

The CDR3 is made up of 14 amino acids. V lost 9 bases and J lost 8; bases outside the gene matches: 12. The germline CDR1 and CDR2 sequences are MNHEY and SMNVEV (reference sequence). In the case of this clonotype: Its target is not known.

Each CDR3 protein is one row after TCRdb ran MiXCR on the 5' RACE reads. Among about 140,000 distinct CDR3 sequences listed, 14% were seen once. The chain employs TRBV27 and TRBJ2-1; 8 nucleotides line up with TRBD1. Sequenced material: PBMCs or a T cell subset sorted from them (not recorded which). The receptor comes from an adult woman who had mild COVID-19 (a few samples of this study predate the infection). Cell type and time point are not known. This chain's CDR3 is CASRVSGGFHEQFF. The CDR3 DNA sequence: TGTGCCAGTCGGGTGTCAGGGGGCTTCCATGAGCAGTTCTTC.